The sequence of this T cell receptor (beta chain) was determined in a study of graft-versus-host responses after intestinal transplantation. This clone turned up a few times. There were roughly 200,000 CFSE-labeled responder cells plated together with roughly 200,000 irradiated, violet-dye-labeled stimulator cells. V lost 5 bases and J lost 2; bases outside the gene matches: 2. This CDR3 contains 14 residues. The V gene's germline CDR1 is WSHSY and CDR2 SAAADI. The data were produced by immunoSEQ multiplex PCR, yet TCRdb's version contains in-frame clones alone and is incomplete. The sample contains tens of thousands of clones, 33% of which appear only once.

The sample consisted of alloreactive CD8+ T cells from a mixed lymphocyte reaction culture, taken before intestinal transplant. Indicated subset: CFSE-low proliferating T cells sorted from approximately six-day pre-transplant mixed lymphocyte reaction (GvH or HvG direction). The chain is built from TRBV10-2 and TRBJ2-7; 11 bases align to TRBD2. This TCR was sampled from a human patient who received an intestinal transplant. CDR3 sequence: CASSTSGRPYEQYF. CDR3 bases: TGCGCCAGCAGTACTAGCGGGAGACCCTACGAGCAGTACTTC.